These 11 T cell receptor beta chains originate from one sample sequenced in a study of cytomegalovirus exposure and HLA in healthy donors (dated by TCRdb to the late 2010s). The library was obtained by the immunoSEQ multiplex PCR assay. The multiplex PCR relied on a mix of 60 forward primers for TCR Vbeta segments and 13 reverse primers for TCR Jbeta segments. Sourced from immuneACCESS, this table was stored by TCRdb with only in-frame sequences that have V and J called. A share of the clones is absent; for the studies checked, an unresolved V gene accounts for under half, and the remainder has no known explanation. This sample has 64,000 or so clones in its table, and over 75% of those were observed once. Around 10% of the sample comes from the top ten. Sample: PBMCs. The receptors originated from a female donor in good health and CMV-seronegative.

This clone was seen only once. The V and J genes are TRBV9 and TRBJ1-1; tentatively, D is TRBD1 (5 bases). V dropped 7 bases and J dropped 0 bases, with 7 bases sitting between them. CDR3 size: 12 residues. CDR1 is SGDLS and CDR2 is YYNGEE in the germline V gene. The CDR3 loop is CASAGVNTEAFF. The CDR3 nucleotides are TGTGCCAGCGCGGGGGTGAACACTGAAGCTTTCTTT. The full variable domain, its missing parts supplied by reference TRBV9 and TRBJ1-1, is DSGVTQTPKHLITATGQRVTLRCSPRSGDLSVYWYQQSLDQGLQFLIQYYNGEERAKGNILERFSAQQFPDLHSELNLSSLELGDSALYFCASAGVNTEAFFGQGTRLTVV.

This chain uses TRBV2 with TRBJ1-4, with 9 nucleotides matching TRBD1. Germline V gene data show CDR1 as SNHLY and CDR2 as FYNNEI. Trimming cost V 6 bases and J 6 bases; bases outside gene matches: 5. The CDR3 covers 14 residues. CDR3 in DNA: TGTGCCAGCAGCGCGGACAGGGGATATGAAAAACTGTTTTTT. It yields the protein CASSADRGYEKLFF.

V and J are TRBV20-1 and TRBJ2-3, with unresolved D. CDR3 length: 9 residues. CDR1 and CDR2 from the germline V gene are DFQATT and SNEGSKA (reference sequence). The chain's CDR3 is CTTRDTQYF. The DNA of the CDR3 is TGCACAACGAGAGATACGCAGTATTTT.

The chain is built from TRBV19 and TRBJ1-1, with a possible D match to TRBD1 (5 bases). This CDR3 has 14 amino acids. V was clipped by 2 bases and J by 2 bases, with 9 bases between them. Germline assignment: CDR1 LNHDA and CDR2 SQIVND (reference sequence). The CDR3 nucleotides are TGTGCCAGTAGTATAATACAGGAAAACACTGAAGCTTTCTTT. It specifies CASSIIQENTEAFF. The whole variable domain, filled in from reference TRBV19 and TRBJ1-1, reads DGGITQSPKYLFRKEGQNVTLSCEQNLNHDAMYWYRQDPGQGLRLIYYSQIVNDFQKGDIAEGYSVSREKKESFPLTVTSAQKNPTAFYLCASSIIQENTEAFFGQGTRLTVV.

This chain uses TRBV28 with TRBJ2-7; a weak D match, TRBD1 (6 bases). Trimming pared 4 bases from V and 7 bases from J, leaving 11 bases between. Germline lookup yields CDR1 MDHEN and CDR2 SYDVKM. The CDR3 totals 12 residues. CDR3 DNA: TGTGCCAGCAGTTCACAGGGAAAAGAGCAGTACTTC. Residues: CASSSQGKEQYF.

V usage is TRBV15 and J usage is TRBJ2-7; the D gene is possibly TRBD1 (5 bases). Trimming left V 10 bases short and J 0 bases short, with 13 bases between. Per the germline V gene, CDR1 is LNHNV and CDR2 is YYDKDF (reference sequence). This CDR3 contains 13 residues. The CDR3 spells CAKLTGTSYEQYF. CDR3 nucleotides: TGTGCCAAACTTACAGGTACCTCCTACGAGCAGTACTTC.

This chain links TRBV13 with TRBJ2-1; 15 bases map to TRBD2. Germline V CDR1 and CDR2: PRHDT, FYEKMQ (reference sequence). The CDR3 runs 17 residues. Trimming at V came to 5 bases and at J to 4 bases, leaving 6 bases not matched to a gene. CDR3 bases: TGTGCCAGCAGCCTCTGGACTAGCGGGGGGGCTTACAATGAGCAGTTCTTC. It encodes CASSLWTSGGAYNEQFF.

The CDR3 reads CASKAAPGELFF. For the CDR3, the DNA is TGTGCCAGTAAGGCGGCTCCCGGGGAGCTGTTTTTT. The genes are TRBV19 and TRBJ2-2; D unclear. This CDR3 is 12 amino acids long. Germline V gene data show CDR1 as LNHDA and CDR2 as SQIVND (reference sequence). V gave up 7 bases and J gave up 6 bases, with 9 bases separating them.

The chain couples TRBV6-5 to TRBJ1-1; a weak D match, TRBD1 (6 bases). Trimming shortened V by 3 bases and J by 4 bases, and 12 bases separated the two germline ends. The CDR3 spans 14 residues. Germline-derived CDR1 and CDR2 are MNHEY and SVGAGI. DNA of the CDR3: TGTGCCAGCAGTTATCGCCAAGGGGGCACTGAAGCTTTCTTT. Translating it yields CASSYRQGGTEAFF.

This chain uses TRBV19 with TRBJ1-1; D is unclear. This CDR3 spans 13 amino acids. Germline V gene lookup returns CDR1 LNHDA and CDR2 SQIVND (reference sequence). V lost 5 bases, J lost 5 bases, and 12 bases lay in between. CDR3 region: CASSAAERTEAFF. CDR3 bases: TGTGCCAGTAGTGCGGCTGAGAGGACTGAAGCTTTCTTT.

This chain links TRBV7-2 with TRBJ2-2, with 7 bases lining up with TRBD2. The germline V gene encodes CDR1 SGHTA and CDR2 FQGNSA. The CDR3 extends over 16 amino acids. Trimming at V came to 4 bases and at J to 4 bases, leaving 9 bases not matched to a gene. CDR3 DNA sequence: TGTGCCAGCAGCTCCCGTCGGGGCGGGGGCACCGGGGAGCTGTTTTTT. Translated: CASSSRRGGGTGELFF.